This T cell receptor (beta chain) was obtained from a study of human T cells and chemical hapten exposure. Background on the study: On the upper back, patch tests were applied with 0.01% DPC and read at 6 days.

Time point specified: patch test 1, 2 weeks after DPC sensitization. As for treatment: therapeutic diphenylcyclopropenone sensitization with weekly scalp DPC. From whole blood left unfractionated, total RNA was extracted. About this clonotype itself: Compared with germline, one end of the junction differs, possibly owing to a read error.

TCRdb independently ran MiXCR on the RACE reads; one entry per CDR3 protein. The sample holds 340,000 or so distinct CDR3 sequences, approximately 6.3% seen once. Germline V gene lookup returns CDR1 MNHEY and CDR2 SVGAGI. CDR3 size: 16 residues. The source material was whole blood, sampled in connection with sensitization to the hapten diphenylcyclopropenone (DPC). The J gene is TRBJ2-6, the V gene TRBV6-5, with D perhaps matching TRBD1 or TRBD2 (5 bases each). This TCR derives from a woman under 30 with alopecia areata. Some clones in this sample may be carry-over from other donors' samples. The CDR3 loop is CASSSPGSSGANVQTF. CDR3 nucleotides: TGTGCCAGCAGTTCCCCAGGGAGCTCTGGGGCCAACGTCCAGACTTTC.